This T cell receptor beta chain came from a study of blood T cell repertoires in COVID-19. Study at large: There were acute and convalescent COVID-19 samples, and they came from the United States, Italy and Spain.

Authors' processing steps: Reference gene primer amplification gave estimated nucleated cell counts. Repertoires were generated with immunoSEQ multiplex PCR, while TCRdb's copy carries only in-frame clones and drops some. The V and J calls and clone size were taken over from that table, and D and trimming were inferred from the DNA. The table shows around 150,000 clones, with less than 85% occurring only once. V lost 6 bases and J lost 8; bases outside the gene matches: 9. The germline V gene has CDR1 SNHLY and CDR2 FYNNEI. The CDR3 length is 14 residues. This clone was found once. During active infection, Seattle patients enrolled and were then monitored through disease.

The sequence derives from a middle-aged woman with COVID-19, enrolled during active disease. The material sequenced was peripheral blood. V is TRBV2 and J is TRBJ1-4, with 7 bases identical to TRBD1. CDR3 in amino acids: CASRRQGGGEKLFF. The CDR3 DNA reads TGTGCCAGCAGACGACAGGGAGGAGGGGAAAAACTGTTTTTT.